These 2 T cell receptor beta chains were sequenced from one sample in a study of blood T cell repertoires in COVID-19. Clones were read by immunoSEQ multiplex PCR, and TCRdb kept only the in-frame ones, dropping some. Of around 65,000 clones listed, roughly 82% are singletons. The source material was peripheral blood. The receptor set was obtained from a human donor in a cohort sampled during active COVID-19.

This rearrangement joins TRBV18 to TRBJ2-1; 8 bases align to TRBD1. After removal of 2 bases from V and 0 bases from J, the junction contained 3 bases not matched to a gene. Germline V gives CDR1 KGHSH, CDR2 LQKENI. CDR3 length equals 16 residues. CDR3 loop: CASSPRDRSSYNEQFF. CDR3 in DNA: TGTGCCAGCTCACCAAGGGACAGGAGCTCCTACAATGAGCAGTTCTTC.

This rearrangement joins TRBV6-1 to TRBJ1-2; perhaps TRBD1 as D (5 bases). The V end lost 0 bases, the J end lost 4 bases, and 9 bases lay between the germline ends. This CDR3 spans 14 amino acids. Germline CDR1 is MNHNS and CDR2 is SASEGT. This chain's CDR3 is CASSEAQGPYGYTF. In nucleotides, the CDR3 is TGTGCCAGCAGTGAAGCTCAGGGTCCCTATGGCTACACCTTC.